This T cell receptor beta chain was sequenced for a study of shared T cell receptors in the human thymus (dated by TCRdb to 2020 to 2022). Broadly, across the study: The study examined how the human thymus generates shared, self-reactive T-cell receptor alpha chains.

As encoded in the germline V gene, CDR1 is MGHRA while CDR2 is YSYEKL. The CDR3 goes from the cysteine to the phenylalanine over 17 residues. Only the CDR3 portion is preserved as DNA: 51 bases, with reading frame beginning at the first base. At the junction V is shortened by 0 bases and J by 3 bases; bases outside the gene matches: 11. Library preparation employed the immunoSEQ multiplex PCR assay. TCRdb limited this immuneACCESS table to in-frame rearrangements with V and J called. A share of clones is missing; checked studies link under half to unresolved V genes, and the rest is unexplained. The sample has 450,000 to 650,000 clones on record, about 84% of them singletons. About 0.012% of the sample lies in the top ten. Comment on this clone: Its antigen remains undetermined. Base quality data are lacking; no much larger clone is found one base away.

These data were likewise used in another study, on human thymus T cells. As noted in the second study: Immunologically healthy infants undergoing open corrective cardiac surgery for congenital heart defects in Finland were used as donors. The thymus tissue came from surgical resects taken out during corrective cardiac surgery. Biased V and J gene segment usage appeared to be present in both thymic and peripheral blood repertoires. Highly overlapping thymic TCR repertoires among unrelated individuals were reported in the related research. The study described the TCR alpha and beta repertoires in under ten infant thymus samples and a few matching peripheral blood samples. The cohort included several male and two female infants, with donor ages spanning 7 to 244 days. Thymocytes were released mechanically from tissue and stored at -70 °C as pellets of roughly 9-31 million cells. A QIAsymphony instrument was used to extract genomic DNA from the frozen cell pellets. TCRB and TCRAD loci were amplified from a standardized quantity of quality-controlled genomic DNA using the immunoSEQ multiplex PCR assay. The amplicons spanned the V(D)J region and were long enough to cover the CDR3 and allow V and J genes to be identified. The commercial immunoSEQ service was used to sequence amplicons on an Illumina platform. Corrections for primer bias and sequencing errors followed previously described methods, while TCRAD and TCRB definitions were based on the IMGT database. Repertoires were analysed with immunoSEQ Analyzer 3.0 and VDJTools, covering basic statistics, V/J segment usage, diversity estimates, rarefaction and pairwise overlap. To estimate diversity, the Chao1, ChaoE, Efron-Thisted, Shannon and inverse Simpson indices were applied, and diversity was also estimated on datasets down-sampled to the smallest sample. For repertoire overlap, CDR3 nucleotide sequence, V gene and J gene had to match strictly, and clustering was done by Jaccard-based multidimensional scaling. On average, thymus samples yielded 750,000 to 1,000,000 unique TCRB clonotypes, whereas blood samples yielded approximately 84,000.

The sequenced material came from thymocytes. The source of this sequence is a boy younger than two with a congenital heart defect. Donor details come from another sample of the same person, matched by shared clones. The V and J segments used are TRBV4-1 and TRBJ2-7; 7 central nucleotides agree with TRBD2. The encoded CDR3 is CASSQDWRRGRGYEQYF. The DNA sequence is as follows: TGCGCCAGCAGCCAAGATTGGCGGCGGGGGAGGGGCTACGAGCAGTACTTC.